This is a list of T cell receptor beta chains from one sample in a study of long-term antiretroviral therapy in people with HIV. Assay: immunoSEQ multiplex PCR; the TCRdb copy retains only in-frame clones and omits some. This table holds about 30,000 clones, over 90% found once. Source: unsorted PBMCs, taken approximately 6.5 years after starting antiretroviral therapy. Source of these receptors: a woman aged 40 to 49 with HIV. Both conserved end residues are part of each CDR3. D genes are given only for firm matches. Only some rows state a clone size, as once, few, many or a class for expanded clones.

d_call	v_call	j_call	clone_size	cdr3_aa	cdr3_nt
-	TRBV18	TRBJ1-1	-	CASSHRVMNTEAFF	TGTGCCAGCTCACACAGGGTAATGAACACTGAAGCTTTCTTT
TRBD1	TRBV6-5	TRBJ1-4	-	CASSQDREKMKLFF	TGTGCCAGCAGCCAAGACAGGGAAAAGATGAAACTGTTTTTT
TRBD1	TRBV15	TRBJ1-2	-	CATSRSGTGGDGYTF	TGTGCCACCAGCAGATCCGGGACAGGGGGGGATGGCTACACCTTC
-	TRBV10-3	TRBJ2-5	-	CAISESASQETQYF	TGTGCCATCAGTGAGTCAGCTAGCCAGGAGACCCAGTACTTC
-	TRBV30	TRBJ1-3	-	CAWSNSRNTIYF	TGTGCCTGGAGCAATAGCCGGAACACCATATATTTT
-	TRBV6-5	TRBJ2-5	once	CASSLGPPETQYF	TGTGCCAGCAGTTTAGGACCCCCGGAGACCCAGTACTTC
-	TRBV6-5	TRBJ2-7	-	CASSYSTEHLYF	TGTGCCAGCAGTTACTCGACAGAGCACCTGTACTTC
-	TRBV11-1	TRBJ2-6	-	CASSLAYTPGANVLTF	TGTGCCAGCAGCTTAGCGTACACCCCTGGGGCCAACGTCCTGACTTTC
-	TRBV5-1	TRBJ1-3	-	CASSSTGTPGNTIYF	TGCGCCAGCAGCTCAACCGGGACTCCTGGAAACACCATATATTTT
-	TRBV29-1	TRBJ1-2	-	CSVERDSGGNYGYTF	TGCAGCGTTGAACGAGACAGTGGGGGTAACTATGGCTACACCTTC
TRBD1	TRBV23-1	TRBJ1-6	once	CASSQSVNLDRGNNSPLHF	TGCGCCAGCAGTCAATCGGTCAACTTGGACAGGGGAAATAATTCACCCCTCCACTTT
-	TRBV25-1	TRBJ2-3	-	CASSTRTDTQYF	TGTGCCAGCAGTACTCGGACAGATACGCAGTATTTT
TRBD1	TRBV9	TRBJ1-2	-	CASSARQGNYGYTF	TGTGCCAGCAGCGCCCGACAGGGGAACTATGGCTACACCTTC
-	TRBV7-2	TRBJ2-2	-	CASSLVGGDTGELFF	TGTGCCAGCAGCTTAGTGGGGGGCGACACCGGGGAGCTGTTTTTT
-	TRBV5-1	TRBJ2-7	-	CASSWGGTVSYEQYF	TGCGCCAGCAGCTGGGGGGGCACAGTTTCCTACGAGCAGTACTTC
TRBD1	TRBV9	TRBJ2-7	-	CASSVATGAFIYEQYF	TGTGCCAGCAGCGTAGCTACAGGGGCGTTCATCTACGAGCAGTACTTC
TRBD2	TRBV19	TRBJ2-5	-	CASSVRLAGGPRQETQYF	TGTGCCAGTAGTGTTCGACTAGCGGGGGGACCTCGACAAGAGACCCAGTACTTC
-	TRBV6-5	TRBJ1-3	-	CASSRANSGNTIYF	TGTGCCAGCAGTAGAGCAAACTCTGGAAACACCATATATTTT
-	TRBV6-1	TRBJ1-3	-	CASSEGTQRGNTIYF	TGTGCCAGCAGTGAAGGGACCCAAAGGGGAAACACCATATATTTT
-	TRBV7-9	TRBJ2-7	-	CASSLSLSVGEQYF	TGTGCCAGCAGCTTGAGCCTTTCAGTCGGCGAGCAGTACTTC
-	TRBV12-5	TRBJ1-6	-	CASGLVTGGRYNSPLHF	TGTGCTAGTGGTTTGGTTACCGGGGGCCGTTATAATTCACCCCTCCACTTT
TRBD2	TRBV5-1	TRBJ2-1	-	CASSLGAGGLSSYNEQFF	TGCGCCAGCAGCTTGGGGGCGGGGGGCCTTAGCTCCTACAATGAGCAGTTCTTC
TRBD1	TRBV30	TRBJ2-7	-	CAWSRGDREYEQYF	TGTGCCTGGAGTCGAGGGGACAGGGAATACGAGCAGTACTTC
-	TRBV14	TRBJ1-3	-	CASGSSGNTIYF	TGTGCCAGCGGGAGCTCTGGAAACACCATATATTTT
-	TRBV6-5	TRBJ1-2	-	CASSTYSYGYTF	TGTGCCAGCAGTACTTACAGCTATGGCTACACCTTC
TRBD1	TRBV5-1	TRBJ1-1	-	CASSQTGAATEAFF	TGCGCCAGCAGTCAAACAGGGGCCGCCACTGAAGCTTTCTTT
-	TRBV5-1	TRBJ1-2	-	CASNLQGVSNYGYTF	TGCGCCAGCAATTTGCAGGGAGTCTCTAACTATGGCTACACCTTC
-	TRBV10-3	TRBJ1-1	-	CAIRKSQGRVTEAFF	TGTGCCATCAGGAAATCCCAGGGAAGGGTCACTGAAGCTTTCTTT
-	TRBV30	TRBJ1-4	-	CAWSPPPPEEKLFF	TGTGCCTGGAGTCCTCCACCGCCCGAGGAAAAACTGTTTTTT
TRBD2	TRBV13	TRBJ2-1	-	CASSTSGAEQFF	TGTGCCAGCAGCACTAGCGGGGCGGAGCAGTTCTTC
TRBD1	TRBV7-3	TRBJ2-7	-	CASSLNGDRGDEQYF	TGTGCCAGCAGCTTAAATGGGGACAGGGGGGACGAGCAGTACTTC
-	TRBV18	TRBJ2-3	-	CASSPGGADTQYF	TGTGCCAGCTCACCGGGGGGGGCCGATACGCAGTATTTT
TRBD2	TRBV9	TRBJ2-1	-	CASSPFIAGGPQVSNEQFF	TGTGCCAGCAGCCCGTTTATAGCGGGGGGGCCTCAGGTCAGTAATGAGCAGTTCTTC
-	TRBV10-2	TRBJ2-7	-	CASSGGLSYEQYF	TGCGCCAGCAGTGGAGGGTTAAGCTACGAGCAGTACTTC
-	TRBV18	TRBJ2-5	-	CASSRKRAKETQYF	TGTGCCAGCTCACGGAAGAGGGCCAAGGAGACCCAGTACTTC
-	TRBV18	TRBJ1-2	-	CASSPGGNLNYGYTF	TGTGCCAGCTCACCAGGGGGAAATCTCAACTATGGCTACACCTTC
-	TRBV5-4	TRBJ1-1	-	CASSLNRQPNTEAFF	TGTGCCAGCAGCTTGAACCGACAGCCGAACACTGAAGCTTTCTTT
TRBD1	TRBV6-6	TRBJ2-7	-	CASSSPGGSYEQYF	TGTGCCAGCAGTTCCCCAGGGGGCTCCTACGAGCAGTACTTC
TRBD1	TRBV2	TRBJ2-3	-	CASSRQGASTDTQYF	TGTGCCAGCAGTAGACAGGGGGCTTCCACAGATACGCAGTATTTT
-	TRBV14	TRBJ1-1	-	CASSQGRGWTEAFF	TGTGCCAGCAGCCAAGGTAGGGGATGGACTGAAGCTTTCTTT
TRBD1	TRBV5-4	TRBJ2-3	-	CASSYRDRSTDTQYF	TGTGCCAGCAGCTACAGGGACAGAAGCACAGATACGCAGTATTTT
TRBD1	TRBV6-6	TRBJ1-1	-	CASSYDWTGGSEAFF	TGTGCCAGCAGTTACGATTGGACAGGGGGCTCTGAAGCTTTCTTT
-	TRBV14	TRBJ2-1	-	CASSQDLWNEQFF	TGTGCCAGCAGCCAAGATCTATGGAATGAGCAGTTCTTC
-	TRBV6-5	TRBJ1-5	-	CASSYSGRTREPQHF	TGTGCCAGCAGTTACTCGGGCCGAACACGAGAGCCCCAGCATTTT
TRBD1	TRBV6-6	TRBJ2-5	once	CASSYSGTGAETQYF	TGTGCCAGCAGTTACAGCGGGACAGGGGCGGAGACCCAGTACTTC
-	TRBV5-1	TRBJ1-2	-	CASSLNLGGDYTF	TGCGCCAGCAGCTTGAATTTGGGTGGGGACTACACCTTC
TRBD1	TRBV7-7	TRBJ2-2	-	CASSWDRGTGELFF	TGTGCTAGCAGTTGGGACAGGGGAACCGGGGAGCTGTTTTTT
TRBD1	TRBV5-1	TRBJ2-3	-	CASSSQDRVTQYF	TGCGCCAGCAGCTCCCAAGACAGGGTAACGCAGTATTTT